This TCR beta chain is from a study of blood T cell repertoires in COVID-19. Across the study: T cells, B-cell-depleted T cells, or PBMCs supplied cDNA or gDNA.

The repertoire was sequenced with immunoSEQ multiplex PCR; TCRdb's copy has only in-frame clones and lacks some. The sample contains almost 400,000 clones, roughly 90% of which appear only once. As to this clone: The junction does not match germline at one end; this may be a read error.

The V gene's germline CDR1 is SGHTA and CDR2 FQGNSA. The CDR3 spans 12 residues. V and J are TRBV7-2 and TRBJ2-1; possible D gene TRBD2, 5 bases. The sequenced material came from PBMCs or T cells enriched from blood (not recorded which). The sequence derives from a woman in her 30s with acute COVID-19. DNA of the CDR3: TGTGCCAGCTGCTTCCGGGGAAGGGAGCAGTTCTTC. This translates into CASCFRGREQFF. Drawing the rest from reference TRBV7-2 and TRBJ2-1, the complete variable domain is GAGVSQSPSNKVTEKGKDVELRCDPISGHTALYWYRQSLGQGLEFLIYFQGNSAPDKSGLPSDRFSAERTGGSVSTLTIQRTQQEDSAVYLCASCFRGREQFFGPGTRLTVL.